This passage covers 5 T cell receptor beta chains from one sample sequenced in a study of technical replicates of blood from several donors. Data came from immunoSEQ multiplex PCR; TCRdb stores just in-frame clones and leaves some out. The sample has around 76,000 clones; approximately 98% are singletons. What was sequenced was T cells isolated from PBMCs. These receptors all come from a human donor in good health.

The rearrangement uses TRBV6-5 and TRBJ2-5, with 8 bases fitting TRBD2. There are 15 residues in the CDR3. V lost 7 bases, J lost 7 bases, and 14 bases stayed unmatched. Germline CDR1 MNHEY, CDR2 SVGAGI. The CDR3 bases are TGTGCCAGCAAAACTAGCGGAAGGAACAGTGGGACCCAGTACTTC. It specifies CASKTSGRNSGTQYF.

The rearrangement joins TRBV5-1 to TRBJ2-7; perhaps TRBD2 as D (5 bases). The ends were cut back, 4 bases at V and 3 bases at J, with 14 bases in the middle. Germline-derived CDR1 and CDR2 are SGHRS and YFSETQ. The CDR3 totals 14 residues. This CDR3 is CASSPFSGVYEQYF. The CDR3 region has the DNA TGCGCCAGCAGCCCCTTCTCCGGGGTCTACGAGCAGTACTTC.

V usage is TRBV7-9 and J usage is TRBJ1-1; the match to TRBD1 covers 8 bases. There are 15 residues in the CDR3. V was clipped by 3 bases and J by 0 bases; unmatched bases: 3. CDR1 and CDR2 from the germline V gene are SEHNR and FQNEAQ (reference sequence). The CDR3 coding sequence is TGTGCCAGCAGCTTTGGGACAGGAATGAACACTGAAGCTTTCTTT. It is translated as CASSFGTGMNTEAFF.

The chain combines TRBV6-6 with TRBJ1-2, with D uncertain. V lost 0 bases, J lost 4 bases, and 9 bases lay in between. CDR3 size: 14 residues. Germline V gives CDR1 MNHNY, CDR2 SVGAGI (reference sequence). CDR3 nucleotides: TGTGCCAGCAGTTACTCGGACGGGGTCTATGGCTACACCTTC. Translation: CASSYSDGVYGYTF.

This chain connects TRBV6-5 to TRBJ1-1; 7 bases align to TRBD1. Germline values: CDR1 MNHEY, CDR2 SVGAGI. The CDR3 is made up of 13 amino acids. V trimming: 11 bases; J trimming: 3 bases; junction bases outside the gene matches: 9. Here the CDR3 reads CASNRGGDTEAFF. The CDR3 coding sequence is TGTGCCTCGAACAGGGGAGGAGACACTGAAGCTTTCTTT.